The 14 T cell receptor beta chains in this list originate from one sample, sequenced in a study of siplizumab effects on memory and regulatory T cells. The data were produced by immunoSEQ multiplex PCR, yet TCRdb's version contains in-frame clones alone and is incomplete. The table shows 50,000 to 75,000 clones, with around three quarters occurring only once. Sequenced: memory CD4+ T cells sorted from blood. These receptors were taken from a human donor in good health.

CDR3 amino acids: CASSQATSGGELFF. CDR3 bases: TGTGCCAGCAGCCAGGCGACTAGCGGGGGGGAGCTGTTTTTT. The chain carries TRBV4-2 and TRBJ2-2; 10 bases line up with TRBD2. In germline, CDR1 is LGHNA, CDR2 YNFKEQ. The CDR3 totals 14 residues. J lost 8 bases, V lost 3 bases, and 3 bases had no gene match.

The chain has TRBV6-5 and TRBJ2-3; 10 positions match TRBD2. The CDR3 covers 16 residues. With V trimmed by 0 bases and J by 5 bases, 5 bases remained unmatched. Germline CDR1 is MNHEY and CDR2 is SVGAGI. For the CDR3, the DNA is TGTGCCAGCAGTTACTCGCCAGCGGGGGGGCAAGATACGCAGTATTTT. This encodes CASSYSPAGGQDTQYF.

This clone was counted a few times. The chain joins TRBV7-3 to TRBJ2-3, with TRBD2 identical over 9 bases. The CDR3 has 18 residues. Trimming cost V 1 base and J 4 bases; bases outside gene matches: 12. Germline assignment: CDR1 SGHTA and CDR2 FQGTGA. The DNA of the CDR3 is TGTGCCAGCAGCTTAAGGATAGCGGGGGCTGGAGGGGCAGATACGCAGTATTTT. This gives the protein CASSLRIAGAGGADTQYF. The whole variable domain, remainder taken from reference TRBV7-3 and TRBJ2-3, is GAGVSQTPSNKVTEKGKYVELRCDPISGHTALYWYRQSLGQGPEFLIYFQGTGAADDSGLPNDRFFAVRPEGSVSTLKIQRTERGDSAVYLCASSLRIAGAGGADTQYFGPGTRLTVL.

This clone has a handful of counts. V is TRBV19 and J is TRBJ1-1; D not resolved. CDR1 and CDR2 from the germline V gene are LNHDA and SQIVND (reference sequence). V dropped 3 bases and J dropped 4 bases, with 15 bases sitting between them. The CDR3 runs 15 residues. CDR3 bases: TGTGCCAGTAGTATTGGCTTTAGTGTGACCACTGAAGCTTTCTTT. Amino acid sequence: CASSIGFSVTTEAFF.

The chain uses TRBV4-3 and TRBJ1-2; D call uncertain. Germline lookup yields CDR1 LGHNA and CDR2 YSLEER. Between the trimmed V and J ends, which lost 1 base and 4 bases, there was a span of 7 bases. This CDR3 spans 13 amino acids. The CDR3 DNA reads as TGCGCCAGCAGCCAAGGAGTGAGCTATGGCTACACCTTC. Encoded protein: CASSQGVSYGYTF.

The chain combines TRBV6-1 with TRBJ2-3; no clear D. This CDR3 comprises 15 residues. Trimming removed 10 bases from V and 2 bases from J, with 19 bases in between. Germline values: CDR1 MNHNS, CDR2 SASEGT. In nucleotides, the CDR3 is TGTGCCAACACCCGGGTCAGTTCTTTCACAGATACGCAGTATTTT. Translated: CANTRVSSFTDTQYF.

This chain uses TRBV7-3 with TRBJ1-1; D gene uncertain. CDR1 SGHTA and CDR2 FQGTGA come from the germline V gene. V lost 2 bases, J lost 5 bases, and 12 bases lay in between. The CDR3 runs to 14 residues. In DNA, the CDR3 is TGTGCCAGCAGCTTAGGGGTTTCGGGTACTGAAGCTTTCTTT. Translation: CASSLGVSGTEAFF.

The V and J genes are TRBV5-5 and TRBJ1-4; the D is unclear. Germline V CDR1 and CDR2: SGHKS, YYEKEE (reference sequence). V lost 0 bases and J 8 bases, leaving 17 bases between the germline ends. The CDR3 runs to 16 residues. DNA for the CDR3: TGTGCCAGCAGCTTGGCCGTCGACAAAAAGAGGGAAAAACTGTTTTTT. Its protein product is CASSLAVDKKREKLFF.

This clone was seen more than once but under ten times. J is TRBJ2-5 and V is TRBV2; 15 nucleotides align to TRBD2. The CDR3 has 15 residues. V lost 6 bases to trimming and J lost 3 bases; unmatched junction nucleotides: 2. In germline, CDR1 is SNHLY, CDR2 FYNNEI. CDR3: CASRGLAGGKETQYF. The DNA for the CDR3 is TGTGCCAGCAGGGGACTAGCGGGGGGAAAAGAGACCCAGTACTTC.

This chain uses TRBV11-2 with TRBJ1-4; no clear D. Germline V CDR1 and CDR2: SGHAT, FQNNGV. V was shortened by 2 bases and J by 5 bases, with 6 bases between the two germline ends. The CDR3 totals 13 residues. CDR3 nucleotides: TGTGCCAGCAGCTTAACGGGGAATGAAAAACTGTTTTTT. As protein: CASSLTGNEKLFF.

This chain uses TRBV5-4 with TRBJ2-3, with TRBD2 identical over 12 bases. Germline CDR1 and CDR2: SGHNT and YYREEE (reference sequence). Losses at the gene ends were 2 bases for V and 2 bases for J; bases not matched to a gene: 3. This CDR3 has 16 amino acids. The CDR3 here is CASSFRLAGVTDTQYF. In nucleotides, the CDR3 is TGTGCCAGCAGCTTCCGACTAGCGGGGGTCACAGATACGCAGTATTTT.

The CDR3 DNA follows: TGTGCCAGTCGCAGGGGCATAGGGCCCCAGCATTTT. Translation: CASRRGIGPQHF. The J gene is TRBJ1-5, the V gene TRBV6-5; weak D call: TRBD1 (6 bases). CDR1 and CDR2 (germline): MNHEY, SVGAGI. Trimming pared 9 bases from V and 9 bases from J, leaving 15 bases between. The CDR3 loop spans 12 amino acids.

This chain joins TRBV5-4 and TRBJ1-1; a weak D match, TRBD1 (6 bases). The CDR3 length is 14 residues. CDR1 is SGHNT, CDR2 YYREEE, per germline (reference sequence). The V gene lost 0 bases and the J gene lost 5 bases, with 11 bases spanning the gap. The CDR3 spells CASSLEQGMTEAFF. CDR3 DNA: TGTGCCAGCAGCTTGGAACAGGGAATGACTGAAGCTTTCTTT. The whole variable domain, filled in from reference TRBV5-4 and TRBJ1-1, reads ETGVTQSPTHLIKTRGQQVTLRCSSQSGHNTVSWYQQALGQGPQFIFQYYREEENGRGNFPPRFSGLQFPNYSSELNVNALELDDSALYLCASSLEQGMTEAFFGQGTRLTVV.

V and J are TRBV28 and TRBJ2-2; D is tentatively TRBD1 or TRBD2 (6 bases each). Trimming removed 5 bases at V and 3 bases at J, with 13 bases between. Germline CDR1 MDHEN, CDR2 SYDVKM. The CDR3 contains 15 residues. The CDR3 DNA reads as TGTGCCAGCAGTAGGGGGGACACTTACACCGGGGAGCTGTTTTTT. Translating gives CASSRGDTYTGELFF.